This T cell receptor beta chain was captured in a study of cytomegalovirus exposure and HLA in healthy donors. Regarding the study as a whole: The authors enumerated roughly 180 TCR beta chains as linked to cytomegalovirus.

Clones were read by immunoSEQ multiplex PCR, and TCRdb kept only the in-frame ones, dropping some. This sample has about 220,000 clones, with 85% to 90% found just once. The V gene end was trimmed by 1 base and the J gene end by 4 bases; junction bases not matched to a gene: 3. This CDR3 spans 14 amino acids. Germline CDR1 is LNHNV and CDR2 is YYDKDF (reference sequence). As for this clone: Antigen unknown.

Sequencing was performed on PBMCs. The receptor was derived from a woman aged 18-29 years in good health and CMV-seronegative. The V gene is TRBV15, the J gene TRBJ2-5; TRBD1 agrees at 7 bases. The CDR3: CATSRAPGGETQYF. The CDR3 region has the DNA TGTGCCACCAGCAGAGCCCCAGGGGGAGAGACCCAGTACTTC.